This paragraph reports one T cell receptor (beta chain). What it recognizes is unknown. TCRdb reanalysed the 5' RACE reads using MiXCR and keeps one entry per CDR3 protein. Of fewer than 650,000 distinct CDR3 sequences in the sample, less than 25% were seen once. These data come from a study of T-cell memory formation after mild COVID-19. Trimming left V 4 bases short and J 7 bases short, with 7 bases between. Germline V gives CDR1 LGHNA, CDR2 YNFKEQ. The CDR3 spans 12 residues. Overall study findings and caveats: Clones shrinking between day 15 and 85 showed a balanced CD4/CD8 split, and those that grew later tilted toward CD4+.

Sequenced input: PBMCs or a T cell subset sorted from them (not recorded which). The rearrangement uses TRBV4-2 and TRBJ2-2; D not resolved. The sequence came from an adult woman who had mild COVID-19 (a few samples of this study predate the infection). Cell type and time point are not known. The CDR3, as DNA: TGTGCCAGCAGCCTACACGACGGGGAGCTGTTTTTT. Its translation: CASSLHDGELFF.